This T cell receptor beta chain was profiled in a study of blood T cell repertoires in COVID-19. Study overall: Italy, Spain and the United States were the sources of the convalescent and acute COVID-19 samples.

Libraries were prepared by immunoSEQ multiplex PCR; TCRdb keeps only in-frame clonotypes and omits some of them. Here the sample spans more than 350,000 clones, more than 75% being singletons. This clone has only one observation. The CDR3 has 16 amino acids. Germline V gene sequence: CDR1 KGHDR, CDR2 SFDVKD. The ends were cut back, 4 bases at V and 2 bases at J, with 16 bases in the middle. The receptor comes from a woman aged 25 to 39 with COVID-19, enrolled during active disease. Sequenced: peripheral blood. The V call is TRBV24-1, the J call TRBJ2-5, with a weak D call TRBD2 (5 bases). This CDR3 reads CATSDQWGGSQETQYF. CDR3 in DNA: TGTGCCACCAGTGACCAGTGGGGTGGGAGTCAAGAGACCCAGTACTTC.